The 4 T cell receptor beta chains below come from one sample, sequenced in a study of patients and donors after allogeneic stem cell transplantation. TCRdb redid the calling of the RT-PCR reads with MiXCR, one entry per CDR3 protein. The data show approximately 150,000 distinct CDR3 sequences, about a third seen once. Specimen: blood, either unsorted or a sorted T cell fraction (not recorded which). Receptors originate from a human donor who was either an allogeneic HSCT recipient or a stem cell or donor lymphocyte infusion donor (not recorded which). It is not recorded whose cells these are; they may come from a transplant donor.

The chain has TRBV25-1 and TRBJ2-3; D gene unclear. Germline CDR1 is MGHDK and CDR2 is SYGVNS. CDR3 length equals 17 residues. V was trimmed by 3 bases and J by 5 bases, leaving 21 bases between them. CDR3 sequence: CASSDLPVSSWIDTQYF. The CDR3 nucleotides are TGTGCCAGCAGTGACCTCCCCGTCTCTTCTTGGATAGATACGCAGTATTTT.

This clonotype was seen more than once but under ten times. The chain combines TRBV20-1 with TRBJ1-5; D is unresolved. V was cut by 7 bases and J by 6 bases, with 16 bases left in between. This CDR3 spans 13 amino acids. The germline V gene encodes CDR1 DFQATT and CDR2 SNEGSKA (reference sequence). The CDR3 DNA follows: TGCAGTGGGACCGAGGTCAATCGTCAGCCCCAGCATTTT. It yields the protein CSGTEVNRQPQHF.

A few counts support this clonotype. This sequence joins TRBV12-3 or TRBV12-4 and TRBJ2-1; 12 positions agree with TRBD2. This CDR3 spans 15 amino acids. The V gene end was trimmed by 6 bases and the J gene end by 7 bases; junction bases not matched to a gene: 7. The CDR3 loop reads CASSTSGGWRNEQFF. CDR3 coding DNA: TGTGCCAGCAGCACTAGCGGGGGGTGGAGGAATGAGCAGTTCTTC.

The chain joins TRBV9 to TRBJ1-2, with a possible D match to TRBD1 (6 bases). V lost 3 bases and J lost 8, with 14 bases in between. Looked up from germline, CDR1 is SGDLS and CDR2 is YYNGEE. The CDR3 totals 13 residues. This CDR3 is CASSDGTIVGYTF. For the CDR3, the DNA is TGTGCCAGCAGCGACGGGACAATTGTCGGCTACACCTTC.